This T cell receptor beta chain is from a study of identical twins. TCRdb called the 5' RACE reads again in MiXCR, with one record for every CDR3 protein. Among about 700,000 distinct CDR3 sequences listed, 5.5% to 6.5% were seen once. Germline CDR1 is SGHRS and CDR2 is YFSETQ. V lost 0 bases to trimming and J lost 4 bases; unmatched junction nucleotides: 9. The CDR3 extends over 18 amino acids. Sequencing used naive T cells sorted from blood. This clonotype originated in a man in his late teens or twenties in good health. The V call is TRBV5-1, the J call TRBJ2-1, with TRBD2 identical over 11 bases. The CDR3 sequence: CASSLALTSGKTYNEQFF. DNA for the CDR3: TGCGCCAGCAGCTTGGCTTTGACTAGCGGGAAGACTTACAATGAGCAGTTCTTC.